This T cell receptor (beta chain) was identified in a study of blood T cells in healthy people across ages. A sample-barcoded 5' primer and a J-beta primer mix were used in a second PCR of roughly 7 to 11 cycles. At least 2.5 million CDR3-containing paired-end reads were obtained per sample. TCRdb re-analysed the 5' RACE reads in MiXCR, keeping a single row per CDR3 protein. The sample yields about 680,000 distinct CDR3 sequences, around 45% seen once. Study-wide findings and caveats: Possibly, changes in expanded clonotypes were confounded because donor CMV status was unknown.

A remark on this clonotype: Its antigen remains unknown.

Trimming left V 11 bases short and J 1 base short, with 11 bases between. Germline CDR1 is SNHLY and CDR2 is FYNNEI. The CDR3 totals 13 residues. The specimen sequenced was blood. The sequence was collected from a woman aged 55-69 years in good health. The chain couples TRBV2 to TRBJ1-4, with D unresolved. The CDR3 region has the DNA TGTGCCGGACGAGTAGGAACTAATGAAAAACTGTTTTTT. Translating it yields CAGRVGTNEKLFF.